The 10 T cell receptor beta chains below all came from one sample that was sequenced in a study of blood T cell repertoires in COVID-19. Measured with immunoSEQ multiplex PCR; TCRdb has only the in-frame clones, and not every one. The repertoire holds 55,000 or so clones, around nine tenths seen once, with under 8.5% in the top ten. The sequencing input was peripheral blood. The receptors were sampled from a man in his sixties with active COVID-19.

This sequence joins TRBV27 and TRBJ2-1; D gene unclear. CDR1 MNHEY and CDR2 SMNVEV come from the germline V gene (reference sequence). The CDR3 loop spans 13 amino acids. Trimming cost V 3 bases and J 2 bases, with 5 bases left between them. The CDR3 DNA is TGTGCCAGCAGTTTCTTCGCCTACAATGAGCAGTTCTTC. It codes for CASSFFAYNEQFF.

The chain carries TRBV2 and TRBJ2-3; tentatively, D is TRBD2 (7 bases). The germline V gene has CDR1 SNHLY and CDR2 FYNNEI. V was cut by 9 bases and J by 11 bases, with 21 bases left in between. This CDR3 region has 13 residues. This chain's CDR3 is CASWGGGSTRQYF. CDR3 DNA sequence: TGTGCCAGTTGGGGGGGCGGGTCCACCAGGCAGTATTTT.

The CDR3 loop is CASSIKPRTGKETQYF. CDR3 nucleotides: TGTGCCAGTAGTATAAAGCCCCGGACAGGGAAAGAGACCCAGTACTTC. This chain connects TRBV19 to TRBJ2-5, with 8 bases identical to TRBD1. With 2 bases clipped from V and 3 bases from J, the junction kept 8 bases outside the gene matches. CDR3 length: 16 amino acids. In germline, CDR1 is LNHDA, CDR2 SQIVND (reference sequence).

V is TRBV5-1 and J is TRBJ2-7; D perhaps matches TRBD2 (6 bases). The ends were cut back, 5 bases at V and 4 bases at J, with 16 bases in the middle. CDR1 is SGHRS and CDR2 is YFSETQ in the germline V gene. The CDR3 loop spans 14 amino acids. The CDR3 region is CASRSGGVFYEQYF. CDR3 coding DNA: TGCGCCAGCAGGTCTGGAGGGGTTTTTTACGAGCAGTACTTC.

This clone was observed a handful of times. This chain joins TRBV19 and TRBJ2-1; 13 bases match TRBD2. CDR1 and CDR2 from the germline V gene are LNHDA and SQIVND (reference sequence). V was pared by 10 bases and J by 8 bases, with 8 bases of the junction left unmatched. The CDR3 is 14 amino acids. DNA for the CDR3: TGTGCCACCGAGACTAGCGGGAGGCTCTATGAGCAGTTCTTC. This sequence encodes CATETSGRLYEQFF.

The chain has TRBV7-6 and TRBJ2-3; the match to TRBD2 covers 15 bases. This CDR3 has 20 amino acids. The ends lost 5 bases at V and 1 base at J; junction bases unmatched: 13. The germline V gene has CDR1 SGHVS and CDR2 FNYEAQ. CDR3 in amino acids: CASSQTIGLAGGPGTDTQYF. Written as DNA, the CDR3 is TGTGCCAGCAGCCAAACAATTGGACTAGCGGGAGGGCCGGGCACAGATACGCAGTATTTT. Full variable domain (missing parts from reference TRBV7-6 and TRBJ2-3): GAGVSQSPRYKVTKRGQDVALRCDPISGHVSLYWYRQALGQGPEFLTYFNYEAQQDKSGLPNDRFSAERPEGSISTLTIQRTEQRDSAMYRCASSQTIGLAGGPGTDTQYFGPGTRLTVL.

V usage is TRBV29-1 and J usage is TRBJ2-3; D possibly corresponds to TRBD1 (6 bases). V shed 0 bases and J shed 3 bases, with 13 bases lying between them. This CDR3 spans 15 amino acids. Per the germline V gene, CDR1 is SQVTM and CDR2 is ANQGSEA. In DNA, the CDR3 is TGCAGCGTTGAAGATCACGACAGGAGGACAGATACGCAGTATTTT. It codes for CSVEDHDRRTDTQYF.

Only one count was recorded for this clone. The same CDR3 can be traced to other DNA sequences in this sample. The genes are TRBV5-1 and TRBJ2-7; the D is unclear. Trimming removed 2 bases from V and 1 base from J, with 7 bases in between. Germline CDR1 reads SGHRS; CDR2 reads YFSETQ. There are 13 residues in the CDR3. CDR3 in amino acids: CASSLTGSYEQYF. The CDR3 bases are TGCGCCAGCAGCTTAACGGGTTCCTACGAGCAGTACTTC.

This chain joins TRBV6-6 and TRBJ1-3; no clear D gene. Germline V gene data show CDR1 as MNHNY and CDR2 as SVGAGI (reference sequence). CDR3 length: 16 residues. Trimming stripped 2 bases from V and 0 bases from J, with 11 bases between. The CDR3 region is CASSYMTPGSGNTIYF. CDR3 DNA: TGTGCCAGCAGTTACATGACCCCGGGCTCTGGAAACACCATATATTTT.

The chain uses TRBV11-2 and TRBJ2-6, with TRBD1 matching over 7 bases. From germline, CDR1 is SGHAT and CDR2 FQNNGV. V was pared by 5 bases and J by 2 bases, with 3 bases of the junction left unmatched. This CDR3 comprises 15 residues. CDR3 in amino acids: CASSPRGPGANVLTF. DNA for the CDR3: TGTGCCAGCAGCCCAAGGGGGCCTGGGGCCAACGTCCTGACTTTC. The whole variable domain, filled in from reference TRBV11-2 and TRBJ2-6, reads EAGVAQSPRYKIIEKRQSVAFWCNPISGHATLYWYQQILGQGPKLLIQFQNNGVVDDSQLPKDRFSAERLKGVDSTLKIQPAKLEDSAVYLCASSPRGPGANVLTFGAGSRLTVL.